The next 15 T cell receptor beta chains were all read from a single sample in a study of blood T cell repertoires in COVID-19. Sequencing was performed with immunoSEQ multiplex PCR; in TCRdb, only in-frame clones are kept and a portion is missing. The repertoire holds about 440,000 clones, 70% to 90% seen once, with 1.5% to 2% in the top ten. The sequenced sample was PBMCs or T cells enriched from blood (not recorded which). The source of these receptors is a woman between 18 and 30 years old with acute COVID-19.

V gene TRBV2 combines with J gene TRBJ2-7; 11 bases align to TRBD2. CDR3 length equals 15 residues. V was pared by 5 bases and J by 0 bases, with 3 bases of the junction left unmatched. Germline assignment: CDR1 SNHLY and CDR2 FYNNEI. CDR3 nucleotide sequence: TGTGCCAGCAGTTTAGCGGGAGGGAGCTCCTACGAGCAGTACTTC. Amino acids: CASSLAGGSSYEQYF.

The chain carries TRBV28 and TRBJ2-2; 8 nucleotides match TRBD1. The CDR3 consists of 15 residues. Germline trimming cut 6 bases from V and 3 bases from J; bases unmatched to any gene: 6. Germline V gene lookup returns CDR1 MDHEN and CDR2 SYDVKM. CDR3 nucleotide sequence: TGTGCCAGCAGCCCAGGGGGCGCATACACCGGGGAGCTGTTTTTT. Translation gives CASSPGGAYTGELFF.

J is TRBJ2-3 and V is TRBV13; 8 bases align to TRBD1. This CDR3 contains 15 residues. Germline-derived CDR1 and CDR2 are PRHDT and FYEKMQ (reference sequence). Germline trimming cut 4 bases from V and 0 bases from J; bases unmatched to any gene: 3. The CDR3 DNA is TGTGCCAGCAGCTCGGACAGGGAGAGCACAGATACGCAGTATTTT. As protein: CASSSDRESTDTQYF.

V usage is TRBV5-6 and J usage is TRBJ1-1; no definite D call. CDR1 is SGHDT, CDR2 YYEEEE, per germline. Deletions cut 5 bases from V and 7 bases from J, with 15 bases between. CDR3 length equals 13 residues. This chain's CDR3 is CASRLAVLGEAFF. The CDR3 DNA is TGTGCCAGCAGACTAGCAGTATTAGGTGAAGCTTTCTTT.

V gene TRBV7-8 combines with J gene TRBJ2-2; possible D gene TRBD2, 5 bases. Germline assignment: CDR1 SGHVS and CDR2 FQNEAQ. The V and J ends lost 2 bases and 0 bases respectively, with 16 bases between them. CDR3 length equals 18 residues. The CDR3 sequence is CASSLRVAYGANTGELFF. The CDR3 DNA reads TGTGCCAGCAGCTTAAGGGTAGCGTACGGCGCGAACACCGGGGAGCTGTTTTTT.

This chain's CDR3 is CASSHTWDRGNEQYF. DNA for the CDR3: TGTGCCAGCAGCCACACCTGGGACAGGGGAAACGAGCAGTACTTC. The chain uses TRBV3-1 (or the pseudogene TRBV3-2) and TRBJ2-7; 10 nucleotides match TRBD1. V trimming: 3 bases; J trimming: 5 bases; junction bases outside the gene matches: 7. The CDR3 consists of 15 residues. Germline V gives CDR1 LGHDT, CDR2 YNNKEL (reference sequence).

The V gene is TRBV7-9, the J gene TRBJ2-1, with unresolved D. The CDR3 extends over 14 amino acids. CDR1 is SEHNR and CDR2 is FQNEAQ in the germline V gene (reference sequence). V dropped 1 base and J dropped 5 bases, with 9 bases sitting between them. The CDR3 DNA follows: TGTGCCAGCAGCTTAGGGGCCATCGACAATGAGCAGTTCTTC. Encoded protein: CASSLGAIDNEQFF.

V is TRBV10-3 and J is TRBJ2-5; 9 bases map to TRBD2. The V gene end was trimmed by 8 bases and the J gene end by 3 bases; junction bases not matched to a gene: 1. CDR1 ENHRY and CDR2 SYGVKD come from the germline V gene. The CDR3 is made up of 12 amino acids. CDR3 residues: CAIGGGEETQYF. CDR3 coding DNA: TGTGCCATCGGCGGGGGGGAAGAGACCCAGTACTTC.

This sequence joins TRBV11-3 and TRBJ2-1; 10 positions match TRBD2. V dropped 4 bases and J dropped 8; count of bases not matched to a gene: 2. The CDR3 loop spans 13 amino acids. Germline CDR1 reads SGHNT; CDR2 reads YENEEA. The CDR3 loop reads CASSSGLAYEQFF. Here the CDR3 DNA reads TGTGCCAGCAGCTCGGGACTAGCGTATGAGCAGTTCTTC.

The chain links TRBV5-1 to TRBJ2-2; 9 nucleotides line up with TRBD2. The germline V gene has CDR1 SGHRS and CDR2 YFSETQ. The CDR3 contains 17 residues. The V gene end was trimmed by 1 base and the J gene end by 6 bases; junction bases not matched to a gene: 10. The CDR3 DNA follows: TGCGCCAGCAGCTTGCAGACTAGCGGTGGAATTGCCGGGGAGCTGTTTTTT. This translates into CASSLQTSGGIAGELFF.

CDR3 bases: TGTGCCAGTAGTATCTCACAGCAGTATGGCTACACCTTC. As protein: CASSISQQYGYTF. The rearrangement uses TRBV19 and TRBJ1-2; D gene unclear. The V end lost 3 bases, the J end lost 5 bases, and 10 bases lay between the germline ends. This CDR3 has 13 residues. Germline V gene data show CDR1 as LNHDA and CDR2 as SQIVND (reference sequence).

V is TRBV6-5 and J is TRBJ1-2; D unresolved. Germline V CDR1 and CDR2: MNHEY, SVGAGI. The CDR3 covers 13 residues. Trimming cost V 0 bases and J 6 bases, with 8 bases left between them. CDR3 loop: CASSYSAGNGYTF. As DNA, the CDR3 is TGTGCCAGCAGTTACTCTGCCGGGAATGGCTACACCTTC.

This clone was observed a single time. The chain links TRBV27 to TRBJ2-3, with a weak D call TRBD2 (5 bases). Trimming stripped 2 bases from V and 6 bases from J, with 12 bases between. There are 14 residues in the CDR3. The V gene's germline CDR1 is MNHEY and CDR2 SMNVEV (reference sequence). In DNA, the CDR3 is TGTGCCAGCAGTTTAAGAGGGAGCAGGGATACGCAGTATTTT. It codes for CASSLRGSRDTQYF.

The chain links TRBV6-5 to TRBJ2-7, with 9 bases fitting TRBD1. The V gene end was trimmed by 5 bases and the J gene end by 2 bases; junction bases not matched to a gene: 7. The germline V gene has CDR1 MNHEY and CDR2 SVGAGI. This CDR3 spans 15 amino acids. The chain's CDR3 is CASSHPDRGTYEQYF. The DNA of the CDR3 is TGTGCCAGCAGTCATCCCGACAGGGGGACCTACGAGCAGTACTTC.

The chain recombines TRBV19 with TRBJ2-2; maybe TRBD2 (5 bases). The CDR3 is 12 amino acids. Between the trimmed V and J ends, which lost 8 bases and 3 bases, there was a span of 7 bases. CDR1 and CDR2 (germline): LNHDA, SQIVND (reference sequence). The CDR3 DNA reads as TGTGCCAGTGGGGAGCACACCGGGGAGCTGTTTTTT. Translating gives CASGEHTGELFF.